Listed below are T cell receptor beta chains from one sample, sequenced in a study of cytomegalovirus exposure and HLA in healthy donors. Method: immunoSEQ multiplex PCR; TCRdb's copy keeps in-frame clones and lacks some. In the table there are around 350,000 clones, more than 80% of which are singletons. Sequencing was performed on PBMCs. These receptors were taken from a woman under 30 in good health and CMV-seronegative. Each CDR3 is given with its conserved first and last residue. The D gene is left open where the match is weak. Some rows have no size entry. The others give once, few or many, or a class for an expanded clone.

j_gene: TRBJ2-7
d_gene: TRBD2
abundance: NA
v_gene: TRBV2
CDR3aa: CASRSTSGPYEQYF
CDR3nt: TGTGCCAGCAGGTCGACTAGCGGGCCCTACGAGCAGTACTTC

j_gene: TRBJ2-7
d_gene: NA
abundance: NA
v_gene: TRBV27
CDR3aa: CASSYSRRRSRARYEQYF
CDR3nt: TGTGCCAGCAGTTACTCGAGAAGAAGGTCTAGAGCCCGCTACGAGCAGTACTTC

j_gene: TRBJ2-1
d_gene: TRBD1
abundance: NA
v_gene: TRBV5-1
CDR3aa: CASSKGQTYNEQFF
CDR3nt: TGCGCCAGCAGCAAGGGACAGACTTACAATGAGCAGTTCTTC

j_gene: TRBJ2-1
d_gene: TRBD2
abundance: NA
v_gene: TRBV28
CDR3aa: CASRPGGLPSYNEQFF
CDR3nt: TGTGCCAGCAGACCCGGGGGGTTGCCGTCCTACAATGAGCAGTTCTTC

j_gene: TRBJ1-1
d_gene: NA
abundance: NA
v_gene: TRBV5-1
CDR3aa: CASSGAAGNTEAFF
CDR3nt: TGCGCCAGCAGCGGGGCGGCAGGGAACACTGAAGCTTTCTTT

j_gene: TRBJ1-2
d_gene: TRBD1
abundance: NA
v_gene: TRBV5-4
CDR3aa: CASSLEGDRRWYGYTF
CDR3nt: TGTGCCAGCAGCTTGGAGGGGGACAGGCGGTGGTATGGCTACACCTTC

j_gene: TRBJ2-1
d_gene: NA
abundance: NA
v_gene: TRBV25-1
CDR3aa: CASSESLAGEQFF
CDR3nt: TGTGCCAGCAGTGAATCTCTGGCGGGTGAGCAGTTCTTC

j_gene: TRBJ2-1
d_gene: NA
abundance: NA
v_gene: TRBV30
CDR3aa: CAWSDGHTSYNEQFF
CDR3nt: TGTGCCTGGAGTGATGGACATACTTCCTACAATGAGCAGTTCTTC

j_gene: TRBJ2-1
d_gene: TRBD2
abundance: NA
v_gene: TRBV6-1
CDR3aa: CASSVTSGYNEQFF
CDR3nt: TGTGCCAGCAGTGTTACTAGCGGGTACAATGAGCAGTTCTTC

j_gene: TRBJ1-5
d_gene: NA
abundance: few
v_gene: TRBV2
CDR3aa: CASSAKQGSNQPQHF
CDR3nt: TGTGCCAGCAGTGCGAAACAGGGCTCTAATCAGCCCCAGCATTTT

j_gene: TRBJ2-5
d_gene: TRBD1
abundance: NA
v_gene: TRBV4-1
CDR3aa: CASSQLPGQGRQETQYF
CDR3nt: TGCGCCAGCAGCCAACTACCCGGACAGGGCCGGCAAGAGACCCAGTACTTC

j_gene: TRBJ1-5
d_gene: NA
abundance: NA
v_gene: TRBV19
CDR3aa: CASKPRAGGVGQPQHF
CDR3nt: TGTGCCAGTAAACCCCGGGCGGGGGGAGTAGGACAGCCCCAGCATTTT

j_gene: TRBJ2-1
d_gene: TRBD2
abundance: NA
v_gene: TRBV10-1
CDR3aa: CASRSGGNEQFF
CDR3nt: TGCGCCAGCCGTTCGGGGGGCAATGAGCAGTTCTTC

j_gene: TRBJ2-2
d_gene: TRBD1
abundance: once
v_gene: TRBV4-2
CDR3aa: CASSQGTGNTGELFF
CDR3nt: TGTGCCAGCAGCCAAGGGACAGGGAACACCGGGGAGCTGTTTTTT

j_gene: TRBJ2-5
d_gene: TRBD2
abundance: NA
v_gene: TRBV6-1
CDR3aa: CASTRGGALQETQYF
CDR3nt: TGTGCCAGCACTCGCGGGGGGGCTCTCCAAGAGACCCAGTACTTC

j_gene: TRBJ2-7
d_gene: NA
abundance: NA
v_gene: TRBV30
CDR3aa: CAWGGTGIYEQYF
CDR3nt: TGTGCCTGGGGTGGGACTGGGATCTACGAGCAGTACTTC

j_gene: TRBJ1-1
d_gene: NA
abundance: few
v_gene: TRBV30
CDR3aa: CAWSAETGEAFF
CDR3nt: TGTGCCTGGAGTGCTGAGACAGGTGAAGCTTTCTTT

j_gene: TRBJ2-7
d_gene: NA
abundance: NA
v_gene: TRBV6-5
CDR3aa: CASSYSLGQSYEQYF
CDR3nt: TGTGCCAGCAGTTACTCTCTCGGACAGTCCTACGAGCAGTACTTC

j_gene: TRBJ1-1
d_gene: NA
abundance: NA
v_gene: TRBV9
CDR3aa: CASSVAVYTEAFF
CDR3nt: TGTGCCAGCAGCGTAGCGGTGTACACTGAAGCTTTCTTT

j_gene: TRBJ2-7
d_gene: NA
abundance: NA
v_gene: TRBV5-1
CDR3aa: CASSVPERGPSYDYEQYF
CDR3nt: TGCGCCAGCAGCGTCCCCGAGAGAGGTCCTTCCTATGATTACGAGCAGTACTTC

j_gene: TRBJ2-1
d_gene: TRBD2
abundance: NA
v_gene: TRBV5-1
CDR3aa: CASSLLALLGNEQFF
CDR3nt: TGCGCCAGCAGCCTACTAGCGCTCCTCGGGAATGAGCAGTTCTTC

j_gene: TRBJ2-6
d_gene: TRBD2
abundance: NA
v_gene: TRBV9
CDR3aa: CASSPSLAPSSGANVLTF
CDR3nt: TGTGCCAGCAGCCCCTCACTAGCGCCCAGCTCTGGGGCCAACGTCCTGACTTTC

j_gene: TRBJ1-5
d_gene: NA
abundance: few
v_gene: TRBV30
CDR3aa: CAWSYGGSQPQHF
CDR3nt: TGTGCCTGGAGTTACGGGGGATCGCAGCCCCAGCATTTT